The 12 T cell receptor beta chains presented below share a single source sample, sequenced in a study of blood T cell repertoires in COVID-19. Generated by immunoSEQ multiplex PCR, the TCRdb table keeps only in-frame clones and is missing some. The table includes roughly 63,000 clones, about 74% detected once. The material sequenced was peripheral blood. These receptors all stem from an elderly woman with acute or convalescent COVID-19.

In its sample, this clone was seen a few times. The J gene is TRBJ1-3, the V gene TRBV28; TRBD1 might be the D (5 bases). The CDR3 is 16 amino acids. V gave up 5 bases and J gave up 0 bases, with 14 bases separating them. The germline V gene encodes CDR1 MDHEN and CDR2 SYDVKM. The CDR3 bases are TGTGCCAGCAGTCACGATACAGGATACTCTGGAAACACCATATATTTT. Its protein product is CASSHDTGYSGNTIYF.

V and J are TRBV14 and TRBJ2-7; TRBD2 might be the D (6 bases). The CDR3 loop spans 14 amino acids. Germline CDR1 reads SGHDN; CDR2 reads FVKESK. Trimming shortened V by 1 base and J by 2 bases, and 9 bases separated the two germline ends. The CDR3 DNA is TGTGCCAGCAGCCAAGTACGGGGGACCTACGAGCAGTACTTC. It translates to CASSQVRGTYEQYF. The full variable domain, completed using reference TRBV14 and TRBJ2-7, is EAGVTQFPSHSVIEKGQTVTLRCDPISGHDNLYWYRRVMGKEIKFLLHFVKESKQDESGMPNNRFLAERTGGTYSTLKVQPAELEDSGVYFCASSQVRGTYEQYFGPGTRLTVT.

The V gene is TRBV28, the J gene TRBJ1-5; D is perhaps TRBD1 (5 bases). The germline V gene encodes CDR1 MDHEN and CDR2 SYDVKM. This CDR3 contains 14 residues. The V end lost 2 bases, the J end lost 4 bases, and 9 bases lay between the germline ends. The CDR3 loop is CASSLTGSNQPQHF. The CDR3 nucleotides are TGTGCCAGCAGTTTAACAGGTTCAAATCAGCCCCAGCATTTT.

This clone has just one count. The V and J genes are TRBV16 and TRBJ1-2; possible D gene TRBD1, 6 bases. Between the trimmed V and J ends, which lost 2 bases and 7 bases, there was a span of 23 bases. The CDR3 runs to 17 residues. Germline CDR1 KGHSY, CDR2 FQNENV. CDR3 amino acids: CASSQRGEAGDRGGYTF. The DNA for the CDR3 is TGTGCCAGCAGCCAACGGGGCGAGGCAGGGGATCGAGGTGGCTACACCTTC.

The rearrangement links TRBV7-3 to TRBJ2-3, with TRBD2 matching over 8 bases. CDR1 is SGHTA and CDR2 is FQGTGA in the germline V gene. The trim removed 2 bases at V and 3 bases at J, leaving 4 bases unmatched. CDR3 size: 15 residues. CDR3 nucleotides: TGTGCCAGCAGCTTACTAGCGGGCCTAACAGATACGCAGTATTTT. Its translation: CASSLLAGLTDTQYF.

V gene TRBV11-3 combines with J gene TRBJ2-3; 13 bases line up with TRBD2. From germline, CDR1 is SGHNT and CDR2 YENEEA. With 5 bases clipped from V and 6 bases from J, the junction kept 11 bases outside the gene matches. This CDR3 is 17 amino acids long. CDR3: CASSTGLAGVGGDTQYF. The CDR3 region has the DNA TGTGCCAGCAGCACAGGACTAGCGGGAGTAGGAGGCGATACGCAGTATTTT.

The V and J genes are TRBV11-2 and TRBJ2-4, with D perhaps matching TRBD1 (5 bases). Trimming shortened V by 5 bases and J by 0 bases, and 17 bases separated the two germline ends. Germline CDR1 SGHAT, CDR2 FQNNGV. This CDR3 is built from 17 residues. The DNA of the CDR3 is TGTGCCAGCAGCCCCCTGACAGCCTTCTTAGCCAAAAACATTCAGTACTTC. This gives the protein CASSPLTAFLAKNIQYF.

J is TRBJ2-7 and V is TRBV11-2; D possibly corresponds to TRBD1 (5 bases). Looked up from germline, CDR1 is SGHAT and CDR2 is FQNNGV. This CDR3 contains 13 residues. V was cut by 5 bases and J by 6 bases, with 14 bases left in between. The CDR3 nucleotides read TGTGCCAGCAGCCAACGGACATTTAGCGAGCAGTACTTC. Protein sequence: CASSQRTFSEQYF.

The table lists this clone with a count of one. This chain links TRBV5-5 with TRBJ2-1, with 10 bases that match TRBD2. The CDR3 totals 14 residues. V was clipped by 3 bases and J by 8 bases; unmatched bases: 5. CDR1 SGHKS and CDR2 YYEKEE come from the germline V gene (reference sequence). CDR3 in amino acids: CASSSLAGEHEQFF. CDR3 nucleotide sequence: TGTGCCAGCAGCTCCCTAGCGGGAGAACATGAGCAGTTCTTC.

The gene calls are TRBV9 and TRBJ1-1, with D perhaps matching TRBD1 (6 bases). Trimming removed 4 bases at V and 5 bases at J, with 12 bases between. The CDR3 is 13 residues long. Germline V gene data show CDR1 as SGDLS and CDR2 as YYNGEE. CDR3 DNA: TGTGCCAGCAGCCCAGGGGAGAGGACTGAAGCTTTCTTT. Protein product: CASSPGERTEAFF. Together with reference TRBV9 and TRBJ1-1, the CDR3 gives the full variable domain: DSGVTQTPKHLITATGQRVTLRCSPRSGDLSVYWYQQSLDQGLQFLIQYYNGEERAKGNILERFSAQQFPDLHSELNLSSLELGDSALYFCASSPGERTEAFFGQGTRLTVV.

This chain connects TRBV7-2 to TRBJ2-3; TRBD1 matches 8 bases. The CDR3 length is 16 residues. With 4 bases clipped from V and 2 bases from J, the junction kept 8 bases outside the gene matches. Germline values: CDR1 SGHTA, CDR2 FQGNSA. CDR3 protein: CASSSYRGVHTDTQYF. The CDR3 DNA is TGTGCCAGCAGCTCATACAGGGGGGTACACACAGATACGCAGTATTTT.

The chain links TRBV12-5 to TRBJ2-4; 8 nucleotides agree with TRBD1. The ends lost 6 bases at V and 10 bases at J; junction bases unmatched: 8. CDR3 length: 13 residues. Germline values: CDR1 LGHNT, CDR2 FRNRAP. The CDR3 nucleotides read TGTGCTAGTGGGCCCGGGACAGGACAAATTCAGTACTTC. This gives the protein CASGPGTGQIQYF.